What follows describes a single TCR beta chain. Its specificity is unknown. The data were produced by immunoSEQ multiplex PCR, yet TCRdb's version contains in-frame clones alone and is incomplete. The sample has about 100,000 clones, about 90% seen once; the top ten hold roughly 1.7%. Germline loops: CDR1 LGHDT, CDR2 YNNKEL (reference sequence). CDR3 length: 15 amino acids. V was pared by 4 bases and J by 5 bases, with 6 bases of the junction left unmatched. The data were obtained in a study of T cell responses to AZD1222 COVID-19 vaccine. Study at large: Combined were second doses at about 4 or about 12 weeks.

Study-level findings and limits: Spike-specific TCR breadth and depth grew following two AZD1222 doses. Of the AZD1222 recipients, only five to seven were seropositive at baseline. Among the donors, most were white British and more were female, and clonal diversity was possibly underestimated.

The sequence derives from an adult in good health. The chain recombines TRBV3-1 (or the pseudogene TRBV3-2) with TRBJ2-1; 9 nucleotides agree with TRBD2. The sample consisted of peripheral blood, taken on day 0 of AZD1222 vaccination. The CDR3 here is CASSRRLAGDNEQFF. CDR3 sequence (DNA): TGTGCCAGCAGCCGTCGGTTAGCGGGGGACAATGAGCAGTTCTTC.